This entry describes one T cell receptor (beta chain). Antigen: not known. These data originate in a study of shared clonotypes between healthy human individuals. The CDR3 contains 14 residues. The V and J ends lost 5 bases and 2 bases respectively, with 12 bases between them. The V gene's germline CDR1 is LGHNT and CDR2 FRNRAP. Sorted-subset replicate PCRs used about 200 ng DNA, approximately 33,000 T cell genomes. Original processing methods: Junction-only sequences produced by ImmunoSEQ had no quality scores, so filtering differed. TCRdb keeps only in-frame clones here, not all; method: immunoSEQ multiplex PCR. V and J calls plus clone size are reproduced from that table; the DNA served to infer D and trimming. The table lists about 1.1 million clones, about 72% of them singletons. General study results and limits: Limitation of the genetic and exposure-history diversity represented came from the few donors.

The V and J genes are TRBV12-5 and TRBJ1-1; D is perhaps TRBD1 (6 bases). Material: memory CD4+ T cells from PBMCs. Subset: CD45RA-negative fraction. The receptor was isolated from a man aged 18 to 30 in good health. Some clones in this sample may be carry-over from other donors' samples. The CDR3 protein is CASGRDTRNTEAFF. In nucleotides, the CDR3 is TGTGCTAGTGGTCGGGACACCAGAAACACTGAAGCTTTCTTT.